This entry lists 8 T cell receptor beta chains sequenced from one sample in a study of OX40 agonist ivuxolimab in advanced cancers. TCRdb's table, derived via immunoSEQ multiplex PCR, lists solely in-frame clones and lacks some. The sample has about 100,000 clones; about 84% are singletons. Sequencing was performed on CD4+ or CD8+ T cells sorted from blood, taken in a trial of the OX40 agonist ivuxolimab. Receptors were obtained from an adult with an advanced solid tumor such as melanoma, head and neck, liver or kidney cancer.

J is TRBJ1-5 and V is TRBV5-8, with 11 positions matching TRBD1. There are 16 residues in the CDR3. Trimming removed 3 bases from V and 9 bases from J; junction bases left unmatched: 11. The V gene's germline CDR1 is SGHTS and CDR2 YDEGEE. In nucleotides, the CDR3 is TGTGCCAGCAGCTCCCCCAGGACAGGGGGCCCGCGGCCCCAGCATTTT. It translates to CASSSPRTGGPRPQHF.

The CDR3 protein is CASSPNAGTRGETQYF. CDR3 nucleotide sequence: TGTGCCAGCTCACCTAACGCGGGGACCCGAGGGGAGACCCAGTACTTC. The chain uses TRBV18 and TRBJ2-5; the D gene is possibly TRBD2 (6 bases). Germline loops: CDR1 KGHSH, CDR2 LQKENI. V was pared by 3 bases and J by 5 bases, with 19 bases between. This CDR3 spans 16 amino acids.

The CDR3 nucleotides are TGCGCCACGAAGTCGGGGAACTCCTACAATGAGCAGTTCTTC. It translates to CATKSGNSYNEQFF. This rearrangement joins TRBV5-1 to TRBJ2-1; tentatively, D is TRBD2 (5 bases). The germline CDR1 and CDR2 sequences are SGHRS and YFSETQ. V gave up 9 bases and J gave up 0 bases, with 13 bases separating them. CDR3 size: 14 residues.

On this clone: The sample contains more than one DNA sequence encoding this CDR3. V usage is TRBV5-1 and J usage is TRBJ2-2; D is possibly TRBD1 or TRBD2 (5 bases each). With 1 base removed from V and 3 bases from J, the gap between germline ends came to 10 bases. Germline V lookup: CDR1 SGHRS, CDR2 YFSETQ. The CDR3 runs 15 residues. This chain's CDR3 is CASSLRQGDTGELFF. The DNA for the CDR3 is TGCGCCAGCAGCTTGAGGCAGGGAGACACCGGGGAGCTGTTTTTT.

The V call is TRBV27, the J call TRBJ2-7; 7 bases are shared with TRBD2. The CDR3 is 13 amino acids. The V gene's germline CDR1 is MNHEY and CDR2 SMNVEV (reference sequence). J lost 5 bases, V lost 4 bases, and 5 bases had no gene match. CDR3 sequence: CASSYAGDHEQYF. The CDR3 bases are TGTGCCAGCAGTTACGCGGGAGACCACGAGCAGTACTTC.

CDR3 amino acids: CSVEAGFEQYF. CDR3 bases: TGCAGCGTTGAAGCCGGGTTCGAGCAGTACTTC. The rearrangement uses TRBV29-1 and TRBJ2-7; the D is unclear. In germline, CDR1 is SQVTM, CDR2 ANQGSEA. V lost 1 base to trimming and J lost 6 bases, with 7 bases between them. The CDR3 extends over 11 amino acids.

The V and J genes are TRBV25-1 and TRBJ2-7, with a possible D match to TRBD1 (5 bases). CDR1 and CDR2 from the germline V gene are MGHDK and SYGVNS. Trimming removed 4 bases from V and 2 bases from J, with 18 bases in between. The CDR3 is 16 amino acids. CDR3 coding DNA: TGTGCCAGCAGTGCCCGGCCGATCGACAGAGCCTACGAGCAGTACTTC. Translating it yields CASSARPIDRAYEQYF.

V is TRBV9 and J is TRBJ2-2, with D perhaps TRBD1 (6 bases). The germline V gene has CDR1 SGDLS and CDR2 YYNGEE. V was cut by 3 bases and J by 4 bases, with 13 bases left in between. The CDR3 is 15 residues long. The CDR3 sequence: CASSAQGKGTGELFF. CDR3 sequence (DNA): TGTGCCAGCAGCGCACAGGGAAAAGGCACCGGGGAGCTGTTTTTT. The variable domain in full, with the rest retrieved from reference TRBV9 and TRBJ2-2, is DSGVTQTPKHLITATGQRVTLRCSPRSGDLSVYWYQQSLDQGLQFLIQYYNGEERAKGNILERFSAQQFPDLHSELNLSSLELGDSALYFCASSAQGKGTGELFFGEGSRLTVL.